This TCR beta chain emerged from a study of a mutant IDH1 vaccine in newly diagnosed glioma. In the study overall: Treated patients, averaging around 40 years, were 62.5% male and around 40% female. Patients' prior therapy spanned radiotherapy, temozolomide, or both; most underwent both.

The time point was: week 23, last vaccination. In every dose of vaccine, 300 ug of mutant IDH1 20-mer peptide was given alongside topical imiquimod. Donors' newly diagnosed IDH1-mutant WHO grade 3 or 4 astrocytomas lacked nuclear ATRX. The germline V and J ends were trimmed by 0 bases and 0 bases, with 12 bases remaining between them. Germline-derived CDR1 and CDR2 are MNHEY and SVGAGI. There are 16 residues in the CDR3. Sequencing was performed with immunoSEQ multiplex PCR; in TCRdb, only in-frame clones are kept and a portion is missing. The table lists fewer than 35,000 clones, roughly 88% of them singletons, with 2% to 3% in the top ten. About this clone itself: As yet, its antigen is unknown.

The receptor was derived from a man aged 40-55 years with glioma. The chain combines TRBV6-5 with TRBJ2-7; D unclear. The input for sequencing was PBMCs, taken from a glioma patient whose treatment included an IDH1 peptide vaccine. CDR3 in amino acids: CASSYSYDTSSYEQYV. CDR3 DNA sequence: TGTGCCAGCAGTTACTCGTACGACACAAGCTCCTACGAGCAGTACGTC.